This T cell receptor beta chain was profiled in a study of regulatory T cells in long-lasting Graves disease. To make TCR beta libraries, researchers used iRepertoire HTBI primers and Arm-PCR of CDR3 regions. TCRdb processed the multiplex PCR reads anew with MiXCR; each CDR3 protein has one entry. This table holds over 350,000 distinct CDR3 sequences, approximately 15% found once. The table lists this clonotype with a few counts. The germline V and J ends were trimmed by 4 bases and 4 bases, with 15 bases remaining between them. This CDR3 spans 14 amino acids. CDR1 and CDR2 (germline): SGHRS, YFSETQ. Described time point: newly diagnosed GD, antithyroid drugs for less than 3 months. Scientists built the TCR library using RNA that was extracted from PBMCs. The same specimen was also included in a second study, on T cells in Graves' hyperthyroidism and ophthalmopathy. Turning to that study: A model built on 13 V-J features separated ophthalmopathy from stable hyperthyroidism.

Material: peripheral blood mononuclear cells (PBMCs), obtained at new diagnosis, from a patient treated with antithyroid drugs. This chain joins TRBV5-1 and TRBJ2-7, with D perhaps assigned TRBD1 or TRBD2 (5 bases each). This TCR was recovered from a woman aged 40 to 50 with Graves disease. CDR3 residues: CASSPPGGGYEQYF. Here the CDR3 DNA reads TGCGCCAGCAGCCCACCGGGTGGGGGATACGAGCAGTACTTC.